These T cell receptor beta chains were read from a single sample in a study of monozygotic twins with inflammatory bowel disease. TCRdb re-analyzed the 5' RACE reads; it lists each CDR3 protein once, without DNA. The sample yields approximately 40,000 distinct CDR3 sequences, of which the top ten take up 5.3%. The sample taken for sequencing was blood. These receptors were taken from a human donor with ulcerative colitis or Crohn's disease, or a healthy co-twin of an affected twin (not recorded which). Both conserved end residues are part of each CDR3. The size entry is marked missing in some rows and otherwise reads once, few, many or a size class.

size	V	J	CDR3
-	TRBV5-1	TRBJ1-2	CASSTQGSYGYTF
-	TRBV18	TRBJ1-2	CASSPGQGASRSYGYTF
-	TRBV3-1	TRBJ2-7	CASSQDVSYEQYF
-	TRBV3-1	TRBJ1-1	CASSQDYRATEAFF
medium-sized	TRBV4-1	TRBJ1-1	CASSHGLNTEAFF
-	TRBV10-1	TRBJ2-1	CASSEARDNEQFF
-	TRBV28	TRBJ2-1	CASSLGRIAFF
-	TRBV5-1	TRBJ1-2	CASSLDSQLWHGYTF
-	TRBV18	TRBJ1-2	CASSPRGDSYYGYTF
-	TRBV7-8	TRBJ1-3	CASSFPMAGGNTIYF
-	TRBV5-1	TRBJ1-5	CASSASRDGGPQHF
-	TRBV29-1	TRBJ2-7	CSVVLSTLYEQYF
-	TRBV24-1	TRBJ2-7	CATSDPTSGSAYEQYF
-	TRBV29-1	TRBJ1-1	CSVEGLGGTEAFF
-	TRBV5-5	TRBJ2-2	CASSLPGGVDTGELFF
-	TRBV27	TRBJ2-3	CASSSRVRLTDTQYF
-	TRBV7-2	TRBJ2-5	CASRTSGGAETQYF
-	TRBV15	TRBJ2-3	CATRRGQGTDTQYF
-	TRBV11-2	TRBJ2-7	CASSLERGQYEQYF
-	TRBV7-9	TRBJ2-7	CASSLTGGARYEQYF
-	TRBV4-3	TRBJ2-4	CASSQDFAPVAKNIQYF
-	TRBV5-1	TRBJ2-5	CASSVTGTGQETQYF
-	TRBV11-2	TRBJ1-4	CASSSRTVGGEKLFF
-	TRBV6-5	TRBJ2-4	CASSRRLIGIQYF
-	TRBV27	TRBJ1-2	CASRREGGYTF
-	TRBV7-2	TRBJ1-2	CASSLDPGDYGYTF
-	TRBV27	TRBJ2-7	CASRRSQGYEQYF
-	TRBV11-2	TRBJ2-3	CASSLLAGGTDTQYF
-	TRBV6-5	TRBJ1-1	CASSSWTGEAFF
-	TRBV29-1	TRBJ2-3	CSVEDPQPHKGTSGRAGDTQYF
-	TRBV11-2	TRBJ1-2	CASSLDQGSGRGYGYTF
-	TRBV6-5	TRBJ1-5	CASGYGVAFNQPQHF
-	TRBV4-1	TRBJ2-5	CATSRQGGETQYF
-	TRBV20-1	TRBJ2-5	CSAEHGARETQYF
-	TRBV5-1	TRBJ2-5	CASSLRSSGQETQYF
-	TRBV28	TRBJ1-1	CATPRTPPEAFF
-	TRBV7-6	TRBJ2-2	CASSRGTSGDTGELFF
-	TRBV5-4	TRBJ2-1	CASSIPNNEQFF
-	TRBV19	TRBJ2-1	CASSVGLADYYNEQFF